The source of this T cell receptor (beta chain) is a study of response to subunit inactivated influenza vaccine. This clonotype was detected a few times. The antigen is not known. The germline V gene has CDR1 DFQATT and CDR2 SNEGSKA (reference sequence). Trimming pared 1 base from V and 0 bases from J, leaving 16 bases between. This CDR3 has 18 amino acids. MiXCR was run by TCRdb on the RT-PCR reads, yielding one entry per CDR3 protein. The sample consists of about 530,000 distinct CDR3 sequences, under 15% of them appearing once. General study findings and limits: Few additional T cells are recruited per seasonal influenza vaccination, authors suggested.

The source is a man in his fifties or sixties who received an inactivated influenza vaccine. The sample was PBMCs from blood, taken 35 to 45 days after vaccination. The V and J genes are TRBV20-1 and TRBJ2-6; D may be TRBD2 (5 bases). CDR3 amino acids: CSARVGEGSNSGANVLTF. In nucleotides, the CDR3 is TGCAGTGCTAGAGTCGGAGAGGGCTCAAACTCTGGGGCCAACGTCCTGACTTTC.